Shown below are 29 T cell receptor beta chains from a single sample sequenced in a study of blood T cell repertoires in COVID-19. The repertoire was sequenced with immunoSEQ multiplex PCR; TCRdb's copy has only in-frame clones and lacks some. Of fewer than 95,000 clones listed, about 90% are singletons. The sequenced sample was peripheral blood. These receptors originate from a woman aged 80 or older with acute or convalescent COVID-19.

The genes are TRBV6-5 and TRBJ1-3; D perhaps matches TRBD1 (5 bases). The CDR3 loop spans 13 amino acids. CDR1 MNHEY and CDR2 SVGAGI come from the germline V gene. With 10 bases removed from V and 2 bases from J, the gap between germline ends came to 12 bases. Here the CDR3 DNA reads TGTGCCACCGAAGGGGTGGCTGGAAACACCATATATTTT. Amino acids: CATEGVAGNTIYF.

J is TRBJ1-3 and V is TRBV7-2; no reliable D call. V shed 11 bases and J shed 0 bases, with 5 bases lying between them. The CDR3 runs 11 residues. Looked up from germline, CDR1 is SGHTA and CDR2 is FQGNSA. CDR3 sequence reads: CAGRSGNTIYF. The CDR3 DNA follows: TGTGCCGGCCGCTCTGGAAACACCATATATTTT.

The rearrangement links TRBV7-8 to TRBJ2-1, with 7 bases that match TRBD2. The J segment lost 2 bases and the V segment lost 2 bases, leaving 0 bases of the junction unmatched. Germline CDR1 SGHVS, CDR2 FQNEAQ. The CDR3 is 14 residues long. The CDR3 DNA reads TGTGCCAGCAGCTTAACTAGCGCCTACAATGAGCAGTTCTTC. Its protein is CASSLTSAYNEQFF.

The chain joins TRBV7-8 to TRBJ1-2, with D possibly being TRBD1 (5 bases). Trimming pared 1 base from V and 8 bases from J, leaving 11 bases between. Germline V gene sequence: CDR1 SGHVS, CDR2 FQNEAQ. The CDR3 covers 13 residues. CDR3 sequence: CASSLDRSLGYTF. Written as DNA, the CDR3 is TGTGCCAGCAGCTTAGACAGGAGTTTGGGCTACACCTTC.

This sequence joins TRBV10-3 and TRBJ1-3, with D maybe TRBD1 (6 bases). The germline CDR1 and CDR2 sequences are ENHRY and SYGVKD. The CDR3 sequence is 16 residues long. Trimming pared 10 bases from V and 0 bases from J, leaving 19 bases between. The CDR3 DNA is TGTGCCACCAGGGGAGGAGGGGTTAGCTCTGGAAACACCATATATTTT. Its protein is CATRGGGVSSGNTIYF.

This chain connects TRBV7-9 to TRBJ2-2; no firm D call. Per germline, CDR1 SEHNR and CDR2 FQNEAQ (reference sequence). V lost 5 bases and J lost 6, with 10 bases in between. This CDR3 comprises 13 residues. CDR3: CASSPRVAGELFF. Written as DNA, the CDR3 is TGTGCCAGCAGCCCCCGGGTCGCCGGGGAGCTGTTTTTT.

The J gene is TRBJ1-2, the V gene TRBV10-3, with 9 bases identical to TRBD1. The germline CDR1 and CDR2 sequences are ENHRY and SYGVKD. V shed 3 bases and J 3 bases; nucleotides not matched to a gene: 11. The CDR3 covers 17 residues. The CDR3 spells CAISDLTGGGGYYGYTF. The CDR3 coding sequence is TGTGCCATCAGTGATCTTACAGGGGGCGGCGGTTACTATGGCTACACCTTC.

In this sample, this clone turned up a few times. This chain uses TRBV9 with TRBJ2-3, with TRBD2 matching 9 bases. Trimming at V came to 2 bases and at J to 3 bases, leaving 4 bases not matched to a gene. Looked up from germline, CDR1 is SGDLS and CDR2 is YYNGEE. CDR3 length: 15 amino acids. Here the CDR3 reads CASSVSGSSTDTQYF. The DNA for the CDR3 is TGTGCCAGCAGCGTTAGCGGGAGTTCAACAGATACGCAGTATTTT. Using reference TRBV9 and TRBJ2-3 for the parts outside the CDR3, the full variable domain is DSGVTQTPKHLITATGQRVTLRCSPRSGDLSVYWYQQSLDQGLQFLIQYYNGEERAKGNILERFSAQQFPDLHSELNLSSLELGDSALYFCASSVSGSSTDTQYFGPGTRLTVL.

The chain links TRBV4-1 to TRBJ2-4; possible D gene TRBD1, 5 bases. CDR1 and CDR2 from the germline V gene are MGHRA and YSYEKL. Trimming took off 8 bases at V and 3 bases at J, with 17 bases between the two ends. The CDR3 is 15 residues long. For the CDR3, the DNA is TGCGCCAGCTGTCACGCACAGGTAAACAAAAACATTCAGTACTTC. Protein sequence: CASCHAQVNKNIQYF.

The chain has TRBV5-6 and TRBJ1-6; no reliable D call. The V and J ends lost 1 base and 11 bases respectively, with 7 bases between them. The CDR3 covers 12 residues. Germline values: CDR1 SGHDT, CDR2 YYEEEE. CDR3 coding DNA: TGTGCCAGCAGCTTGTCAGATACACCCCTCCACTTT. Amino acids: CASSLSDTPLHF.

This clone showed up just once. The V call is TRBV30, the J call TRBJ1-1, with D perhaps matching TRBD1 (5 bases). V gave up 3 bases and J gave up 3 bases, with 11 bases separating them. Germline CDR1 reads GTSNPN; CDR2 reads SVGIG (reference sequence). The CDR3 runs to 13 residues. The CDR3 is CAWRAGLDTEAFF. The CDR3, as DNA: TGTGCCTGGAGAGCAGGGCTGGACACTGAAGCTTTCTTT.

The rearrangement uses TRBV3-1 (or the pseudogene TRBV3-2) and TRBJ2-1; maybe TRBD2 (7 bases). V was clipped by 3 bases and J by 7 bases, with 16 bases between them. CDR1 and CDR2 (germline): LGHDT, YNNKEL (reference sequence). CDR3 length: 15 amino acids. The CDR3 region has the DNA TGTGCCAGCAGCCAGTTCGGGGGGCCCGGGAATGAGCAGTTCTTC. Its translation is CASSQFGGPGNEQFF.

The chain joins TRBV6-5 to TRBJ2-7, with D perhaps matching TRBD2 (5 bases). The CDR3 consists of 15 residues. Per the germline V gene, CDR1 is MNHEY and CDR2 is SVGAGI. Trimming removed 10 bases from V and 0 bases from J, with 19 bases in between. The chain's CDR3 is CATRSRRASSYEQYF. The DNA of the CDR3 is TGTGCCACCCGATCCAGGCGGGCGAGCTCCTACGAGCAGTACTTC.

The rearrangement links TRBV18 to TRBJ1-3, with D unresolved. The CDR3 is made up of 14 amino acids. Germline values: CDR1 KGHSH, CDR2 LQKENI. Deletions cut 2 bases from V and 0 bases from J, with 5 bases between. The CDR3 bases are TGTGCCAGCTCACCAGAGGACTCTGGAAACACCATATATTTT. Its translation: CASSPEDSGNTIYF.

The chain couples TRBV7-2 to TRBJ1-5; TRBD1 aligns across 9 bases. J was trimmed by 6 bases and V by 4 bases; bases with no gene match: 13. The CDR3 length is 17 residues. From germline, CDR1 is SGHTA and CDR2 FQGNSA. CDR3 amino acids: CASSWGPGQGLGQPQHF. CDR3 nucleotides: TGTGCCAGCAGCTGGGGACCGGGACAGGGTTTGGGTCAGCCCCAGCATTTT.

This clone appeared once. The CDR3 nucleotides are TGTGCCACCAGCTTCAGACTAGCGGGGGGGATAGATACGCAGTATTTT. Translating it yields CATSFRLAGGIDTQYF. The chain recombines TRBV15 with TRBJ2-3; TRBD2 matches 14 bases. This CDR3 is built from 16 residues. Germline CDR1 and CDR2: LNHNV and YYDKDF (reference sequence). V lost 5 bases, J lost 5 bases, and 6 bases stayed unmatched.

This chain links TRBV10-2 with TRBJ2-7; no clear D gene. The germline V gene has CDR1 WSHSY and CDR2 SAAADI. V was trimmed by 8 bases and J by 3 bases, leaving 11 bases between them. This CDR3 is 12 amino acids long. CDR3 sequence (DNA): TGCGCCAGCGGAGACGGGTACTACGAGCAGTACTTC. Translated, it gives CASGDGYYEQYF.

This sequence joins TRBV7-2 and TRBJ2-1; 7 positions agree with TRBD2. V shed 5 bases, J shed 2 bases, and the junction held 9 bases outside the gene matches. The germline gives CDR1 SGHTA, CDR2 FQGNSA. This CDR3 spans 16 amino acids. For the CDR3, the DNA is TGTGCCAGCAGCATAACCGGGCTAGCGGCCTACAATGAGCAGTTCTTC. It codes for CASSITGLAAYNEQFF.

The chain joins TRBV5-6 to TRBJ1-5, with 9 bases matching TRBD1. V lost 4 bases and J lost 6; bases outside the gene matches: 14. The CDR3 consists of 17 residues. Per the germline V gene, CDR1 is SGHDT and CDR2 is YYEEEE. The CDR3 coding sequence is TGTGCCAGCAGCCGCAAACCGGGACAGGGTATAATTCAGCCCCAGCATTTT. Translated, it gives CASSRKPGQGIIQPQHF.

V is TRBV11-3 and J is TRBJ2-1; 9 bases agree with TRBD2. The CDR3 sequence is 18 residues long. Looked up from germline, CDR1 is SGHNT and CDR2 is YENEEA. V lost 4 bases, J lost 4 bases, and 14 bases stayed unmatched. The CDR3 DNA reads TGTGCCAGCAGCTCTAGTGTGGGCGGGGGGGCACCTTACAATGAGCAGTTCTTC. It encodes CASSSSVGGGAPYNEQFF. Filled out from reference TRBV11-3 and TRBJ2-1, the complete variable domain reads EAGVVQSPRYKIIEKKQPVAFWCNPISGHNTLYWYLQNLGQGPELLIRYENEEAVDDSQLPKDRFSAERLKGVDSTLKIQPAELGDSAVYLCASSSSVGGGAPYNEQFFGPGTRLTVL.

The rearrangement uses TRBV24-1 and TRBJ1-2; D is unresolved. The CDR3 sequence is 13 residues long. CDR1 and CDR2 from the germline V gene are KGHDR and SFDVKD. V lost 3 bases, J lost 7 bases, and 11 bases lay in between. The CDR3 region has the DNA TGTGCCACCAGTGATGCCGGAGGGCTTGGCTACACCTTC. As protein: CATSDAGGLGYTF.

As DNA, the CDR3 is TGTGCCAGTCGGCAACAGGGAGATCAGCCCCAGCATTTT. It specifies CASRQQGDQPQHF. The J gene is TRBJ1-5, the V gene TRBV19; tentatively, D is TRBD1 (6 bases). Germline lookup yields CDR1 LNHDA and CDR2 SQIVND (reference sequence). Trimming removed 8 bases at V and 5 bases at J, with 13 bases between. This CDR3 comprises 13 residues.

The chain recombines TRBV27 with TRBJ2-7, with D possibly matching TRBD1 (6 bases). From germline, CDR1 is MNHEY and CDR2 SMNVEV (reference sequence). With 2 bases removed from V and 1 base from J, the gap between germline ends came to 12 bases. The CDR3 is made up of 15 amino acids. Written as DNA, the CDR3 is TGTGCCAGCAGTTTAAAGGTAACAGGGTCCTACGAGCAGTACTTC. Translation: CASSLKVTGSYEQYF.

This chain links TRBV13 with TRBJ2-1; D not resolved. Germline V CDR1 and CDR2: PRHDT, FYEKMQ (reference sequence). V was clipped by 5 bases and J by 8 bases, with 7 bases between them. CDR3 size: 11 residues. The CDR3 DNA is TGTGCCAGCAGCCCCCCCGATGAGCAGTTCTTC. Translating gives CASSPPDEQFF.

This chain joins TRBV20-1 and TRBJ1-1; D call uncertain. The CDR3 extends over 11 amino acids. Germline CDR1 reads DFQATT; CDR2 reads SNEGSKA (reference sequence). The germline V and J ends were trimmed by 3 bases and 10 bases, with 12 bases remaining between them. Here the CDR3 DNA reads TGCAGTGCTAGCGAGGTGGCCGGAGCTTTCTTT. This codes for CSASEVAGAFF.

The chain uses TRBV7-2 and TRBJ2-5; 8 nucleotides agree with TRBD2. This CDR3 region has 16 residues. The V gene's germline CDR1 is SGHTA and CDR2 FQGNSA. After removal of 5 bases from V and 5 bases from J, the junction contained 13 bases not matched to a gene. The CDR3 nucleotides read TGTGCCAGCAGCCCACCCGGGACGGGGGGGCTGGAGACCCAGTACTTC. Translated: CASSPPGTGGLETQYF.

The rearrangement links TRBV5-6 to TRBJ1-2; 7 bases map to TRBD1. The CDR3 totals 16 residues. Germline CDR1 SGHDT, CDR2 YYEEEE. Trimming cost V 3 bases and J 3 bases; bases outside gene matches: 11. The CDR3 protein is CASSSSGTASHYGYTF. CDR3 nucleotide sequence: TGTGCCAGCAGCTCCTCCGGGACAGCATCCCACTATGGCTACACCTTC.

This chain joins TRBV20-1 and TRBJ1-4, with D unresolved. The germline CDR1 and CDR2 sequences are DFQATT and SNEGSKA (reference sequence). This CDR3 is built from 11 residues. V was cut by 7 bases and J by 8 bases, with 11 bases left in between. CDR3 nucleotides: TGCAGTGGCAGGCTCGAGGAAAAACTGTTTTTT. Its protein is CSGRLEEKLFF.

V usage is TRBV15 and J usage is TRBJ1-2; tentatively, D is TRBD1 (5 bases). Deletions cut 1 base from V and 7 bases from J, with 13 bases between. There are 14 residues in the CDR3. Germline V gives CDR1 LNHNV, CDR2 YYDKDF (reference sequence). DNA for the CDR3: TGTGCCACCAGCAGAGTAGGGGCATTAGGTGGCTACACCTTC. Its translation: CATSRVGALGGYTF.